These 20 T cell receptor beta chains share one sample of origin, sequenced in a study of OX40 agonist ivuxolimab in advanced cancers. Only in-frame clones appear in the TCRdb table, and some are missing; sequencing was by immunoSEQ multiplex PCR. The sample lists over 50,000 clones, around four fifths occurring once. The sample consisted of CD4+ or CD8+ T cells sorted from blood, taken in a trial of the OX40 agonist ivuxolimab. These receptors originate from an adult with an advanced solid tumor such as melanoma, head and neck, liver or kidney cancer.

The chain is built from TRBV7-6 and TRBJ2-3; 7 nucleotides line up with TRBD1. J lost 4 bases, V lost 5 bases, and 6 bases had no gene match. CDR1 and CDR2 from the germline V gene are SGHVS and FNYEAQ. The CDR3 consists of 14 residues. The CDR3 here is CASSPGQAADTQYF. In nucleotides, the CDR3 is TGTGCCAGCAGCCCCGGACAGGCTGCAGATACGCAGTATTTT.

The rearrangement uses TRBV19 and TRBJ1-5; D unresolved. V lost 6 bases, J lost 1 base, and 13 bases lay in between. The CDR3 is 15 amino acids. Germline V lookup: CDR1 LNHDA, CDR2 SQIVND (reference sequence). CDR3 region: CASRGRRVSNQPQHF. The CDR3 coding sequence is TGTGCCAGTAGAGGGAGACGGGTAAGCAATCAGCCCCAGCATTTT.

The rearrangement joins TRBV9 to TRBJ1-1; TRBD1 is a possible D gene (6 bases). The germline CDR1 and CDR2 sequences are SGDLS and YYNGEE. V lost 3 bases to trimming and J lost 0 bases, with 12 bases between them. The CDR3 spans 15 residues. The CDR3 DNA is TGTGCCAGCAGCGCATATGGACAGTTGAACACTGAAGCTTTCTTT. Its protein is CASSAYGQLNTEAFF.

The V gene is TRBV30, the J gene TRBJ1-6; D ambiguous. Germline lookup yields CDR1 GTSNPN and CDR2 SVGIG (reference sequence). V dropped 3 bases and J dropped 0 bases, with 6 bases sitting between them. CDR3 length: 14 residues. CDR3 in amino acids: CAWRQNSYNSPLHF. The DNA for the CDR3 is TGTGCCTGGAGGCAGAACTCCTATAATTCACCCCTCCACTTT.

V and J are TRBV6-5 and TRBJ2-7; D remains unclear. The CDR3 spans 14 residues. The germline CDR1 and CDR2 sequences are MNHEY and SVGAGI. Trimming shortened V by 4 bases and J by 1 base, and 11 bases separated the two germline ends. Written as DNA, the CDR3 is TGTGCCAGCAGTTTCCGGACCGGGTCCTACGAGCAGTACTTC. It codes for CASSFRTGSYEQYF.

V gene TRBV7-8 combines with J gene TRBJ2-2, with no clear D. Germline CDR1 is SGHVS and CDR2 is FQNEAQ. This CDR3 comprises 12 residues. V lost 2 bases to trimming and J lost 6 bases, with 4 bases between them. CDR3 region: CASSLLSGELFF. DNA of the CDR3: TGTGCCAGCAGCTTACTCTCCGGGGAGCTGTTTTTT.

In nucleotides, the CDR3 is TGTGCCAGCAGTTTCCAGGGGGCCAAAAACATTCAGTACTTC. Its translation: CASSFQGAKNIQYF. The chain has TRBV28 and TRBJ2-4; D might be TRBD1 (6 bases). V lost 3 bases, J lost 1 base, and 7 bases lay in between. Germline V CDR1 and CDR2: MDHEN, SYDVKM. This CDR3 region has 14 residues.

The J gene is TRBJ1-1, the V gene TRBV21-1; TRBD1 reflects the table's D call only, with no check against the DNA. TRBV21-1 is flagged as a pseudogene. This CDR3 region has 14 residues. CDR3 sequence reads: CASSSQGLEAEAFF. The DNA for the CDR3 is TGTGCCAGCAGCAGTCAGGGTCTTGAGGCTGAAGCTTTCTTT.

The CDR3 region has the DNA TGTGTCTCGGGGGCCCGGGCTTGGGAGACCCAGTACTTC. The encoded protein is CVSGARAWETQYF. The V gene is TRBV6-5, the J gene TRBJ2-5; TRBD1 or TRBD2 may be the D gene (6 bases each). In germline, CDR1 is MNHEY, CDR2 SVGAGI. The CDR3 extends over 13 amino acids.

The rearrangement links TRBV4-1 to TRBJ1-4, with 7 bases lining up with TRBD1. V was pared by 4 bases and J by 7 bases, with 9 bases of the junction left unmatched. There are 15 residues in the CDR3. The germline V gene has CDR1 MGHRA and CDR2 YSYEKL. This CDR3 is CASSPRQGAGEKLFF. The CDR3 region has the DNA TGCGCCAGCAGCCCTAGACAGGGTGCAGGTGAAAAACTGTTTTTT.

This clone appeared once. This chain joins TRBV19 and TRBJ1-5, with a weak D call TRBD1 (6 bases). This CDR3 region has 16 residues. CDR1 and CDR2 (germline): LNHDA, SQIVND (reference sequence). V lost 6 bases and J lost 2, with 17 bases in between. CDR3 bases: TGTGCCAGTAGGGAGTACACAGGGTCGGGCAATCAGCCCCAGCATTTT. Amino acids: CASREYTGSGNQPQHF.

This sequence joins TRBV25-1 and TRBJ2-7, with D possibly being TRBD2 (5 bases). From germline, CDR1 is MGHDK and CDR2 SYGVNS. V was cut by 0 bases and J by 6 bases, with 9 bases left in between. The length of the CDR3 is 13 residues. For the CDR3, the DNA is TGTGCCAGCAGTGAATACCTCGCGGGCGAGCAGTACTTC. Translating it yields CASSEYLAGEQYF.

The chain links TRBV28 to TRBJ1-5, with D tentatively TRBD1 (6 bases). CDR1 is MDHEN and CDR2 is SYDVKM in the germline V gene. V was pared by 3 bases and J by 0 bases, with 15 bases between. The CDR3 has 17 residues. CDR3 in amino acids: CASSFPEDRNSNQPQHF. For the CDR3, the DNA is TGTGCCAGCAGTTTTCCGGAGGACAGAAATAGCAATCAGCCCCAGCATTTT.

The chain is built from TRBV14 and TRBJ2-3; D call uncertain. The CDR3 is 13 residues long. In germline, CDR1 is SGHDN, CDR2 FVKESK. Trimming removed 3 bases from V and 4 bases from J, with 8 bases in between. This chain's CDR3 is CASSQPNADTQYF. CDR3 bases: TGTGCCAGCAGCCAGCCTAACGCAGATACGCAGTATTTT. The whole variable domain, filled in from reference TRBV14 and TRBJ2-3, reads EAGVTQFPSHSVIEKGQTVTLRCDPISGHDNLYWYRRVMGKEIKFLLHFVKESKQDESGMPNNRFLAERTGGTYSTLKVQPAELEDSGVYFCASSQPNADTQYFGPGTRLTVL.

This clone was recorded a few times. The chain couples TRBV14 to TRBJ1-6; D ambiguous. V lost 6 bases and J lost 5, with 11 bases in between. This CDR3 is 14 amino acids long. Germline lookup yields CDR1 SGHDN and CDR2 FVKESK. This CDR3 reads CASRSGPDNSPLHF. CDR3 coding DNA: TGTGCCAGCAGGTCCGGGCCTGATAATTCACCCCTCCACTTT.

The CDR3 spells CASSPLGGLNYGYTF. In DNA, the CDR3 is TGTGCCAGCTCACCGCTGGGGGGGCTAAACTATGGCTACACCTTC. The chain recombines TRBV18 with TRBJ1-2; tentatively, D is TRBD1 (6 bases). With 3 bases removed from V and 2 bases from J, the gap between germline ends came to 13 bases. The CDR3 length is 15 residues. Per germline, CDR1 KGHSH and CDR2 LQKENI.

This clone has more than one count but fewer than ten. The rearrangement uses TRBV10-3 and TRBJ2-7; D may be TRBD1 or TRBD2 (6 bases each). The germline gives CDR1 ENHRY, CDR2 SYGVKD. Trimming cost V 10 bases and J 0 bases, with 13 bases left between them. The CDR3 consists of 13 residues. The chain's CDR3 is CATWRGSSYEQYF. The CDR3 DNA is TGTGCCACGTGGAGGGGGTCCTCCTACGAGCAGTACTTC.

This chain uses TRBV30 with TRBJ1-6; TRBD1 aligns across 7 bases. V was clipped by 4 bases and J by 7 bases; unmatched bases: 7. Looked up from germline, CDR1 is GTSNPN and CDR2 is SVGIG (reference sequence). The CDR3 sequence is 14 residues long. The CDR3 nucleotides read TGTGCCTGGATTCTGGGACAGCGAAATTCACCCCTCCACTTT. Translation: CAWILGQRNSPLHF. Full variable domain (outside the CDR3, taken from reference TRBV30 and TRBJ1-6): SQTIHQWPATLVQPVGSPLSLECTVEGTSNPNLYWYRQAAGRGLQLLFYSVGIGQISSEVPQNLSASRPQDRQFILSSKKLLLSDSGFYLCAWILGQRNSPLHFGNGTRLTVT.

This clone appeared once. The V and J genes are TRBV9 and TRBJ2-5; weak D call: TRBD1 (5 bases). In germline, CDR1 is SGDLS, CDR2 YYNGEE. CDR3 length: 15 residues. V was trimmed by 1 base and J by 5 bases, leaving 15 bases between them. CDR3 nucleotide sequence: TGTGCCAGCAGCGTATGGGGCAGTCCAGGGGAGACCCAGTACTTC. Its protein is CASSVWGSPGETQYF.

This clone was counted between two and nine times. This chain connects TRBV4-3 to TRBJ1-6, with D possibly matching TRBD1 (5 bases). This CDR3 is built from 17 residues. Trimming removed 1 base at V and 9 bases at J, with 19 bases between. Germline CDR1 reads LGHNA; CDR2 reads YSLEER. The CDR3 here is CASSQGVGTTKPSPLHF. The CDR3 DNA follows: TGCGCCAGCAGCCAAGGAGTAGGGACGACGAAACCTTCACCCCTCCACTTT.